This T cell receptor (beta chain) was sequenced during a study of cytomegalovirus exposure and HLA in healthy donors. CDR3 length equals 11 residues. Germline V CDR1 and CDR2: SGHVS, FQNEAQ. V dropped 5 bases and J dropped 12 bases, with 14 bases sitting between them. The PCR used 60 Vbeta and 13 Jbeta primers. TCRdb's table, derived via immunoSEQ multiplex PCR, lists solely in-frame clones and lacks some. The data show 200,000 to 250,000 clones, 76% seen once. This clone was counted a few times. Sequenced material: PBMCs. The rearrangement uses TRBV7-8 and TRBJ2-7; perhaps TRBD1 as D (6 bases). The sequence derives from a young man in good health and CMV-seronegative. The CDR3 sequence: CASSAQGQAYF. In nucleotides, the CDR3 is TGTGCCAGCAGCGCACAGGGCCAGGCGTACTTC.